A selection of T cell receptor beta chains follows, all from one sample in a study of blood T cell repertoires in COVID-19. The table came from immunoSEQ multiplex PCR; TCRdb's copy has only in-frame clones and leaves some out. The sample lists 70,000 to 85,000 clones; roughly 82% were seen once. The sequencing sample was made of peripheral blood. The receptors come from a human donor in a cohort sampled during active COVID-19. Each CDR3 is given with its conserved first and last residue. Fields, in order: D gene, V gene, J gene, CDR3 protein. The D gene is left open where the match is weak.

d_call: TRBD2
v_call: TRBV7-6
j_call: TRBJ2-5
cdr3_aa: CASSLGLTKETQYF

d_call: TRBD1
v_call: TRBV19
j_call: TRBJ2-3
cdr3_aa: CASSIRGQSTDTQYF

d_call: TRBD1
v_call: TRBV6-5
j_call: TRBJ1-2
cdr3_aa: CASSDRGQGYTF

d_call: TRBD2
v_call: TRBV4-2
j_call: TRBJ2-1
cdr3_aa: CASSQGDFSGGPYEQFF

d_call: .
v_call: TRBV9
j_call: TRBJ1-4
cdr3_aa: CASSVGGATNEKLFF

d_call: .
v_call: TRBV6-2/TRBV6-3
j_call: TRBJ2-5
cdr3_aa: CASSRLEETQYF

d_call: .
v_call: TRBV12-3/TRBV12-4
j_call: TRBJ1-2
cdr3_aa: CASTPGRVYGYTF

d_call: TRBD1
v_call: TRBV27
j_call: TRBJ2-7
cdr3_aa: CASRRGQGYEQYF

d_call: .
v_call: TRBV27
j_call: TRBJ2-5
cdr3_aa: CASSSPGVSQETQYF

d_call: TRBD2
v_call: TRBV4-1
j_call: TRBJ2-5
cdr3_aa: CASSPRPGGLAAEETQYF

d_call: TRBD2
v_call: TRBV28
j_call: TRBJ2-3
cdr3_aa: CASSLSKLGLATDTQYF

d_call: TRBD1
v_call: TRBV6-5
j_call: TRBJ1-1
cdr3_aa: CASSYEGQGITEAFF

d_call: .
v_call: TRBV2
j_call: TRBJ1-3
cdr3_aa: CASRGGAGNTIYF

d_call: .
v_call: TRBV28
j_call: TRBJ1-2
cdr3_aa: CASSLSGPLFTYGYTF

d_call: TRBD1
v_call: TRBV7-9
j_call: TRBJ1-2
cdr3_aa: CASSFSGTEHGYTF

d_call: TRBD1
v_call: TRBV18
j_call: TRBJ2-5
cdr3_aa: CASSPPRTGGETQYF

d_call: .
v_call: TRBV5-1
j_call: TRBJ1-3
cdr3_aa: CASSLTGSGNTIYF

d_call: TRBD1
v_call: TRBV3-1/TRBV3-2
j_call: TRBJ1-4
cdr3_aa: CASSHTGQGSEKLFF

d_call: .
v_call: TRBV24-1
j_call: TRBJ2-1
cdr3_aa: CATSDRQWSSYNEQFF

d_call: TRBD2
v_call: TRBV4-1
j_call: TRBJ2-3
cdr3_aa: CASSLGLAGAYTDTQYF

d_call: TRBD1
v_call: TRBV7-9
j_call: TRBJ1-1
cdr3_aa: CASSLAGQGAGVAFF

d_call: .
v_call: TRBV27
j_call: TRBJ2-2
cdr3_aa: CASTTHVKTGELFF

d_call: TRBD1
v_call: TRBV5-1
j_call: TRBJ2-3
cdr3_aa: CASSTDRYTDTQYF

d_call: .
v_call: TRBV7-6
j_call: TRBJ2-5
cdr3_aa: CASSLATGGWETQYF